This T cell receptor (beta chain) was sequenced in a study of T cells in Graves' hyperthyroidism and ophthalmopathy. Amplification of TCR beta CDR3 regions was performed using RNA transcripts as template. First-round RT-PCR with HTBI primers amplified the TCR CDR3 region. One entry per CDR3 protein, called by TCRdb with MiXCR from the multiplex PCR reads. In the table there are a few hundred thousand distinct CDR3 sequences, about 15% of which are singletons. The V and J ends lost 5 bases and 2 bases respectively, with 9 bases between them. The CDR3 spans 14 residues. Germline values: CDR1 WNHNN, CDR2 SYGVQD (reference sequence).

This TCR was sampled from a woman in her twenties or thirties with Graves' ophthalmopathy. Sequencing was performed on blood. This rearrangement joins TRBV10-1 to TRBJ2-2; D call uncertain. The CDR3 coding sequence is TGCGCCAGCAGTCGGCAGGTTAACACCGGGGAGCTGTTTTTT. As protein: CASSRQVNTGELFF.